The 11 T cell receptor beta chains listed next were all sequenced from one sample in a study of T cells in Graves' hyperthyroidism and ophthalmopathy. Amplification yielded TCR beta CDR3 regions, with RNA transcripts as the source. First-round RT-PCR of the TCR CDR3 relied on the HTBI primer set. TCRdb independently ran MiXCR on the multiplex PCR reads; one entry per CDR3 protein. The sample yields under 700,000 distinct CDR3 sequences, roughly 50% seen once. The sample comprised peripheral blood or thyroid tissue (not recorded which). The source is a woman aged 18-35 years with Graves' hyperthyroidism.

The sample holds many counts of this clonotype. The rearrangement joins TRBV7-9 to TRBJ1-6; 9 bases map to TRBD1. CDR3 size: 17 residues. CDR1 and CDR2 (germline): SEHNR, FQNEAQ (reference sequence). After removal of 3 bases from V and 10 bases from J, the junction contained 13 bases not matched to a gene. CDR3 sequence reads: CASSFDLGQGLRSPLHF. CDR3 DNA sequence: TGTGCCAGCAGCTTTGACCTGGGACAGGGCTTACGATCACCCCTCCACTTT.

CDR3: CSAEDSYNQPQHF. The DNA of the CDR3 is TGCAGTGCAGAGGACAGTTACAATCAGCCCCAGCATTTT. The chain is built from TRBV20-1 and TRBJ1-5; D is perhaps TRBD1 (6 bases). Between the trimmed V and J ends, which lost 6 bases and 3 bases, there was a span of 12 bases. This CDR3 is built from 13 residues. Germline CDR1 reads DFQATT; CDR2 reads SNEGSKA (reference sequence).

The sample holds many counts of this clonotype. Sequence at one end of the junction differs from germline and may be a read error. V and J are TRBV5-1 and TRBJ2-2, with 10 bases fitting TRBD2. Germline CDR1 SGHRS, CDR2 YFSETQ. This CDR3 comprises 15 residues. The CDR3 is CASSSSGGNTGELFF. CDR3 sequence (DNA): TGTGCCAGCAGCTCTAGCGGGGGGAACACCGGGGAGCTGTTTTTT. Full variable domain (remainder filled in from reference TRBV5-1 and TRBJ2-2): KAGVTQTPRYLIKTRGQQVTLSCSPISGHRSVSWYQQTPGQGLQFLFEYFSETQRNKGNFPGRFSGRQFSNSRSEMNVSTLELGDSALYLCASSSSGGNTGELFFGEGSRLTVL.

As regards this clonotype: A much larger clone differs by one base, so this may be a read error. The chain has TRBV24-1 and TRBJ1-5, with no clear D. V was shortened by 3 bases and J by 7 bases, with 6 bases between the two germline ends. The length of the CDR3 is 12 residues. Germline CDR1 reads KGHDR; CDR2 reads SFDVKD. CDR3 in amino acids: CATSDHGQPQHF. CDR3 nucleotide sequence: TGTGCCACCAGTGATCACGGGCAGCCCCAGCATTTT.

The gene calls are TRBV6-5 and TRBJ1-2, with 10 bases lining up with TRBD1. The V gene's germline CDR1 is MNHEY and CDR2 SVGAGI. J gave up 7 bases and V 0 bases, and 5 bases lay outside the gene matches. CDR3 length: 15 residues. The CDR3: CASSYSTGGAPGYTF. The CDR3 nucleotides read TGTGCCAGCAGTTACTCGACAGGGGGCGCCCCTGGCTACACCTTC.

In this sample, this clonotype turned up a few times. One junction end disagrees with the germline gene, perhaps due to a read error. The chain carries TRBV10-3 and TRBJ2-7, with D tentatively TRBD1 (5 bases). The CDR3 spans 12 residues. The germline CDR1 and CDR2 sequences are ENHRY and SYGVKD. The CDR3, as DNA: TGTGCCAGCAGTCAGGGCGTTAACGAGCAGTACTTC. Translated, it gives CASSQGVNEQYF.

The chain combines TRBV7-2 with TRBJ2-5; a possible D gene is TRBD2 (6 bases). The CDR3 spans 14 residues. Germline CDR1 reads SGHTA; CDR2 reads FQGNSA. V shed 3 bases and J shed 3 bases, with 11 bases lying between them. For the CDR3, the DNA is TGTGCCAGCAGCTTGAAGGACTATAAAGAGACCCAGTACTTC. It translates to CASSLKDYKETQYF.

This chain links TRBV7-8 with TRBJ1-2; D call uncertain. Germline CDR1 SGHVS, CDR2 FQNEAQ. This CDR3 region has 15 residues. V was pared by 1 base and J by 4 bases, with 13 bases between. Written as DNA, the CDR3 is TGTGCCAGCAGCTTAGATGGCAGAGGGTCCTATGGCTACACCTTC. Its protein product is CASSLDGRGSYGYTF.

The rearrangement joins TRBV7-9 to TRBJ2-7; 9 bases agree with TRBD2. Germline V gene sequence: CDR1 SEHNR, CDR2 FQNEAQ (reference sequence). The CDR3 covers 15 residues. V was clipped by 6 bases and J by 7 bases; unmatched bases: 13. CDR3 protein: CASRVGLAGHNEQYF. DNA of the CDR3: TGTGCCAGCAGGGTCGGGCTAGCGGGGCACAATGAGCAGTACTTC.

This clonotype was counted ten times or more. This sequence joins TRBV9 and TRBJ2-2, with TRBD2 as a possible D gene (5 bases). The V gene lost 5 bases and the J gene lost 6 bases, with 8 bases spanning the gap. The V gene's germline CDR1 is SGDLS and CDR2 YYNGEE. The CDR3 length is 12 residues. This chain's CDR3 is CASRGGPGELFF. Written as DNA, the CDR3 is TGTGCCAGCAGGGGCGGGCCCGGGGAGCTGTTTTTT.

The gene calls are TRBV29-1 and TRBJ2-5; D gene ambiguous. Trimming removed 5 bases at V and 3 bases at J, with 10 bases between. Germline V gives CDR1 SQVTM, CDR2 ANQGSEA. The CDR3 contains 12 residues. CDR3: CSVRPVKETQYF. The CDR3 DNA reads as TGCAGCGTTCGGCCCGTCAAAGAGACCCAGTACTTC.